The present entry profiles one T cell receptor (beta chain) with its context. The data derive from a study of blood T cell repertoires in COVID-19. How the authors handled the data: Researchers report that nucleated cell counts were estimated from reference gene primer amplification. Sequencing was performed with immunoSEQ multiplex PCR; in TCRdb, only in-frame clones are kept and a portion is missing. V and J calls and clone size come straight from that table; D and trimming were deduced from the DNA. The sample yields roughly 180,000 clones, approximately 80% seen once. Two negative PCRs, clearance, or symptom resolution were required of recovered Cohort 3 donors. This CDR3 contains 15 residues. Trimming shortened V by 3 bases and J by 8 bases, and 14 bases separated the two germline ends. The germline gives CDR1 MNHNS, CDR2 SASEGT.

The source is a woman between 55 and 75 years old who had recovered from COVID-19. This rearrangement joins TRBV6-1 to TRBJ1-6; perhaps TRBD1 as D (6 bases). The sample was PBMCs or T cells enriched from blood (not recorded which). The CDR3, as DNA: TGTGCCAGCAGTGAGCAGGGGCGGTGGGATTCACCCCTCCACTTT. This codes for CASSEQGRWDSPLHF.